A single sample is the source of the 21 T cell receptor beta chains below, sequenced in a study of CD8 T cells in Susac syndrome. An input of about 0.5 to 1 ug of RNA was subjected to reverse transcription using random hexamers. TCRdb redid the calling of the immunoSEQ multiplex PCR reads with MiXCR, one entry per CDR3 protein. This sample has a few hundred thousand distinct CDR3 sequences; 95% occur once, and the top ten carry 0.085% to 0.095%. The sample comprised CD4+ T cells from PBMCs. These receptors came from a human donor with multiple sclerosis.

The chain employs TRBV20-1 and TRBJ2-5; 9 positions agree with TRBD2. Germline V CDR1 and CDR2: DFQATT, SNEGSKA (reference sequence). The CDR3 runs 12 residues. The V segment lost 4 bases and the J segment 6 bases; nucleotides outside the gene matches: 3. This CDR3 is CSAKASGKTQYF. The CDR3 DNA reads as TGCAGTGCTAAGGCTAGCGGGAAGACCCAGTACTTC.

The gene calls are TRBV29-1 and TRBJ2-7; D ambiguous. Trimming shortened V by 5 bases and J by 3 bases, and 14 bases separated the two germline ends. This CDR3 is 13 amino acids long. CDR1 and CDR2 from the germline V gene are SQVTM and ANQGSEA. CDR3 DNA sequence: TGCAGCGTTTCTCCTTCGCACGGCTACGAGCAGTACTTC. Translating it yields CSVSPSHGYEQYF.

This chain uses TRBV20-1 with TRBJ2-7; D gene unclear. Germline CDR1 DFQATT, CDR2 SNEGSKA (reference sequence). The CDR3 is made up of 10 amino acids. Trimming cost V 0 bases and J 7 bases, with 4 bases left between them. The CDR3 DNA sequence: TGCAGTGCTAGAGACGTAGAGCAGTACTTC. It is translated as CSARDVEQYF.

The chain uses TRBV20-1 and TRBJ1-4; D uncertain. The CDR3 has 12 residues. V was cut by 3 bases and J by 10 bases, with 12 bases left in between. Looked up from germline, CDR1 is DFQATT and CDR2 is SNEGSKA (reference sequence). CDR3 sequence reads: CSASVDAGKLFF. The CDR3 bases are TGCAGTGCTAGCGTGGACGCTGGAAAACTGTTTTTT.

This chain links TRBV3-1 with TRBJ1-6; no reliable D call. CDR1 LGHDT and CDR2 YNNKEL come from the germline V gene (reference sequence). Trimming stripped 3 bases from V and 5 bases from J, with 5 bases between. CDR3 length: 13 amino acids. Here the CDR3 DNA reads TGTGCCAGCAGCCACCGGGATAATTCACCCCTCCACTTT. This codes for CASSHRDNSPLHF.

V is TRBV9 and J is TRBJ1-2; D remains ambiguous. Germline V gene lookup returns CDR1 SGDLS and CDR2 YYNGEE. Trimming removed 3 bases at V and 8 bases at J, with 17 bases between. The CDR3 is made up of 14 amino acids. The DNA of the CDR3 is TGTGCCAGCAGCGGTAGGACGGTGGGTGGAGGCTACACCTTC. Residues: CASSGRTVGGGYTF.

The CDR3 protein is CSARSGIAAGYNEQFF. CDR3 coding DNA: TGCAGTGCTAGATCTGGCATAGCGGCAGGGTACAATGAGCAGTTCTTC. This sequence joins TRBV20-1 and TRBJ2-1; TRBD2 might be the D (6 bases). Looked up from germline, CDR1 is DFQATT and CDR2 is SNEGSKA (reference sequence). The CDR3 is 16 residues long. The ends were cut back, 2 bases at V and 4 bases at J, with 18 bases in the middle.

V and J are TRBV29-1 and TRBJ2-5, with D perhaps assigned TRBD1 or TRBD2 (6 bases each). This CDR3 is built from 16 residues. Germline CDR1 reads SQVTM; CDR2 reads ANQGSEA. V gave up 7 bases and J gave up 2 bases, with 23 bases separating them. CDR3 protein: CSGGAGNSGRQETQYF. The CDR3 nucleotides are TGCAGCGGGGGGGCAGGGAACTCAGGAAGACAAGAGACCCAGTACTTC.

The genes are TRBV29-1 and TRBJ1-2; D not certain. Germline loops: CDR1 SQVTM, CDR2 ANQGSEA. Trimming cost V 4 bases and J 8 bases, with 14 bases left between them. The CDR3 covers 12 residues. The CDR3 is CSVVVSQDGYTF. The CDR3 DNA is TGCAGCGTTGTTGTCTCCCAGGACGGCTACACCTTC.

The V call is TRBV27, the J call TRBJ1-5; 7 bases map to TRBD1. V shed 6 bases, J shed 1 base, and the junction held 3 bases outside the gene matches. There are 14 residues in the CDR3. Germline-derived CDR1 and CDR2 are MNHEY and SMNVEV (reference sequence). CDR3 protein: CASRQGWSNQPQHF. The CDR3 region has the DNA TGTGCCAGCAGACAGGGGTGGAGCAATCAGCCCCAGCATTTT.

The chain carries TRBV9 and TRBJ2-1, with D perhaps given as TRBD1 or TRBD2 (5 bases each). In germline, CDR1 is SGDLS, CDR2 YYNGEE. The V end lost 0 bases, the J end lost 7 bases, and 11 bases lay between the germline ends. The CDR3 covers 14 residues. The CDR3 loop is CASSVVGGVNEQFF. CDR3 DNA sequence: TGTGCCAGCAGCGTAGTTGGGGGTGTTAATGAGCAGTTCTTC.

The J gene is TRBJ2-2, the V gene TRBV5-6; 8 nucleotides match TRBD1. Germline V gene lookup returns CDR1 SGHDT and CDR2 YYEEEE. V lost 4 bases to trimming and J lost 1 base; unmatched junction nucleotides: 6. This CDR3 spans 16 amino acids. The CDR3 loop is CASSPAGTGNTGELFF. CDR3 bases: TGTGCCAGCAGCCCTGCCGGGACAGGGAACACCGGGGAGCTGTTTTTT.

The gene calls are TRBV29-1 and TRBJ2-1; 7 nucleotides line up with TRBD2. Losses at the gene ends were 7 bases for V and 7 bases for J; bases not matched to a gene: 13. Germline CDR1 and CDR2: SQVTM and ANQGSEA. This CDR3 comprises 14 residues. The CDR3 DNA sequence: TGCAGCGCTACACCGGGAGGCTATCAAAATGAGCAGTTCTTC. Residues: CSATPGGYQNEQFF.

The chain has TRBV28 and TRBJ1-4; D gene uncertain. CDR3 length: 13 amino acids. Germline CDR1 MDHEN, CDR2 SYDVKM. The V and J ends lost 7 bases and 4 bases respectively, with 10 bases between them. The CDR3 sequence is CASNGRINEKLFF. The CDR3 nucleotides read TGTGCCAGCAACGGCAGGATTAATGAAAAACTGTTTTTT.

The V gene is TRBV20-1, the J gene TRBJ1-1; 8 bases agree with TRBD1. Germline loops: CDR1 DFQATT, CDR2 SNEGSKA (reference sequence). Trimming cost V 3 bases and J 6 bases; bases outside gene matches: 3. This CDR3 has 12 residues. The CDR3 DNA sequence: TGCAGTGCTAGGACAGGGGTCGCTGAAGCTTTCTTT. It yields the protein CSARTGVAEAFF.

To note about this clonotype: At one of its ends the junction is not consistent with the germline gene, which may arise from a read error. This rearrangement joins TRBV12-3 or TRBV12-4 to TRBJ1-1; tentative D call: TRBD1 (6 bases). The CDR3 is made up of 12 amino acids. CDR3 sequence reads: CASSYRDTEAFF. The CDR3 coding sequence is TGTGCCAGCAGTTACCGGGACACTGAGGCTTTCTTT.

This clonotype came up once. This sequence joins TRBV29-1 and TRBJ2-7, with D unclear. The germline CDR1 and CDR2 sequences are SQVTM and ANQGSEA. V lost 6 bases, J lost 3 bases, and 15 bases lay in between. There are 13 residues in the CDR3. For the CDR3, the DNA is TGCAGCGTCCGAATCGAAGGGCGCTACGAGCAGTACTTC. As protein: CSVRIEGRYEQYF.

This clonotype was detected only once. The CDR3 nucleotides are TGTGCCAGCAGCAGGTACGACAGGGAAGAGACCCAGTACTTC. This sequence encodes CASSRYDREETQYF. The chain recombines TRBV5-6 with TRBJ2-5; 7 positions agree with TRBD1. CDR1 SGHDT and CDR2 YYEEEE come from the germline V gene. Trimming cost V 4 bases and J 3 bases; bases outside gene matches: 6. This CDR3 has 14 residues.

V usage is TRBV30 and J usage is TRBJ2-1; D unresolved. From germline, CDR1 is GTSNPN and CDR2 SVGIG (reference sequence). Deletions cut 0 bases from V and 1 base from J, with 10 bases between. There are 15 residues in the CDR3. Here the CDR3 DNA reads TGTGCCTGGAGTGTGCTCGCCCTTTCCTACAATGAGCAGTTCTTC. This codes for CAWSVLALSYNEQFF.

This clonotype was seen just once. CDR3 sequence: CSASLAGPDTQYF. The CDR3 DNA sequence: TGCAGTGCTAGTCTAGCAGGTCCAGATACGCAGTATTTT. V and J are TRBV20-1 and TRBJ2-3, with D perhaps TRBD2 (5 bases). The CDR3 sequence is 13 residues long. Per the germline V gene, CDR1 is DFQATT and CDR2 is SNEGSKA (reference sequence). V shed 3 bases and J shed 4 bases, with 11 bases lying between them.

This chain joins TRBV6-2 or TRBV6-3 and TRBJ2-5, with D hard to call. Germline V gives CDR1 MNHEY, CDR2 SVGEGT. The CDR3 length is 12 residues. The V end was cut by 5 bases, the J end by 3 bases, with 7 bases between. As DNA, the CDR3 is TGTGCCAGCAGTGTGGGTGAAGAGACCCAGTACTTC. Its translation: CASSVGEETQYF.